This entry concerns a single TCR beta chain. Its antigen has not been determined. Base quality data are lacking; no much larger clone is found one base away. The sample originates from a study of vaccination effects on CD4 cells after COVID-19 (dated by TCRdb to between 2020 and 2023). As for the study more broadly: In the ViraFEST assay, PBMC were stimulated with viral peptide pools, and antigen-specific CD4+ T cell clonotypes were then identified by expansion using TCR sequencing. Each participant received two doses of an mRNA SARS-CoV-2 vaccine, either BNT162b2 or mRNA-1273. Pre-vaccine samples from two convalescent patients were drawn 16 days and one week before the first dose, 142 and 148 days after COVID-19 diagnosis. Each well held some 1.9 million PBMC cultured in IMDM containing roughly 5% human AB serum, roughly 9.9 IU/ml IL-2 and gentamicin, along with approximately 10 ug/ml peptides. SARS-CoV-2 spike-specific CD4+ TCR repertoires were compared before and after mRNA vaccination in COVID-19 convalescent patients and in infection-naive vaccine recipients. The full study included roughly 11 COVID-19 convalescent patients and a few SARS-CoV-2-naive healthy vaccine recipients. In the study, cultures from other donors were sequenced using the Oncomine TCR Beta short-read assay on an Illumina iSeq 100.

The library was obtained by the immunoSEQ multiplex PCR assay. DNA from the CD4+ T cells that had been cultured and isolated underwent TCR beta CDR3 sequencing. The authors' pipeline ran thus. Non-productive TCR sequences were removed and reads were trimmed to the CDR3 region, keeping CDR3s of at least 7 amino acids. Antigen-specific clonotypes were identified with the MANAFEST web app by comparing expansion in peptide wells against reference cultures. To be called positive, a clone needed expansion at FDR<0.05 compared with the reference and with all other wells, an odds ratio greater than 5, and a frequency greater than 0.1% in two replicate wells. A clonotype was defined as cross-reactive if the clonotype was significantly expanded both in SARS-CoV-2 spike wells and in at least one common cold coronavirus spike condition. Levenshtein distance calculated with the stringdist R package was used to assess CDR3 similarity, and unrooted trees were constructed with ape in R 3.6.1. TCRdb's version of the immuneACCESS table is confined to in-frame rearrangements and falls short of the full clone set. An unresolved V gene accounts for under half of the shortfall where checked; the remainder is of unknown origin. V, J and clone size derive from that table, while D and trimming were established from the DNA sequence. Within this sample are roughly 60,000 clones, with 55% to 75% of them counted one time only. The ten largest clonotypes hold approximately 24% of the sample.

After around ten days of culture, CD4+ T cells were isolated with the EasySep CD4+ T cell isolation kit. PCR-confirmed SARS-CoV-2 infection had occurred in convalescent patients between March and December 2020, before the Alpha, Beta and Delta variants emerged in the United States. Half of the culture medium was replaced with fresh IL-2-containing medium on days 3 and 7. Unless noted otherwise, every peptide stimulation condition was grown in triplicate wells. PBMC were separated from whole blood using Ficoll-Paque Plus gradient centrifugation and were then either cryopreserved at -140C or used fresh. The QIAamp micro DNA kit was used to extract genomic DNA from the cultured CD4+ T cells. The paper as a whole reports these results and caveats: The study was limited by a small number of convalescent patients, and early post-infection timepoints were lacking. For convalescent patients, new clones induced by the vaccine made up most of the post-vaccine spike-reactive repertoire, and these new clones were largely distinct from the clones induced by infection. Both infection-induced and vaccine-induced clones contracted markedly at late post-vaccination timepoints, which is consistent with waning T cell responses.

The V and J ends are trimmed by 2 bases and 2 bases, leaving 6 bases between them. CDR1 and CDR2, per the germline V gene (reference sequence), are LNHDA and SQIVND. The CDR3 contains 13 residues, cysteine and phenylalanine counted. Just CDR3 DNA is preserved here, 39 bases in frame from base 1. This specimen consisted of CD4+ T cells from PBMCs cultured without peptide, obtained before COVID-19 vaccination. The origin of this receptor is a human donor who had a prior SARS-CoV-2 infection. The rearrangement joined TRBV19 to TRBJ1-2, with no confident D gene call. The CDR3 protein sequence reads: CASSIIQNYGYTF. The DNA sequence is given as TGTGCCAGTAGTATAATCCAGAACTATGGCTACACCTTC. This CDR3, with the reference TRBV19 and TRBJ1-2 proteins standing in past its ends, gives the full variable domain DGGITQSPKYLFRKEGQNVTLSCEQNLNHDAMYWYRQDPGQGLRLIYYSQIVNDFQKGDIAEGYSVSREKKESFPLTVTSAQKNPTAFYLCASSIIQNYGYTFGSGTRLTVV.